This is a list of T cell receptor beta chains from one sample in a study of blood T cell repertoires in COVID-19. Assay used: immunoSEQ multiplex PCR; TCRdb lists only in-frame clones, some missing. The table lists around 370,000 clones, approximately 90% of them singletons, with approximately 1.2% in the top ten. The material sequenced was PBMCs or T cells enriched from blood (not recorded which). Every receptor here comes from a woman under 30 who had recovered from COVID-19. CDR3s include the opening cysteine and the closing phenylalanine or tryptophan. D genes are given only for firm matches. The listing skips clone size in some rows; elsewhere it reads once, few, many or a size class.

.	TRBV28	12	TRBD1	TRBJ1-2	CASSLGQYGYTF	TGTGCCAGCAGTTTGGGACAGTATGGCTACACCTTC
.	TRBV10-1	15	.	TRBJ1-4	CASRAVSGKREKLFF	TGCGCCAGCCGAGCCGTATCCGGGAAGCGTGAAAAACTGTTTTTT
.	TRBV27	18	TRBD1	TRBJ1-2	CASRRLPGQGVGAGGYTF	TGTGCCAGCAGGCGTCTTCCGGGACAGGGTGTCGGAGCTGGTGGCTACACCTTC
.	TRBV7-3	21	TRBD1	TRBJ2-2	CASSLMAGQGRGYSNTGELFF	TGTGCCAGCAGCTTAATGGCGGGACAGGGGAGAGGATATTCGAACACCGGGGAGCTGTTTTTT
.	TRBV7-2	16	TRBD2	TRBJ2-1	CASSLGLAGGQDEQFF	TGTGCCAGCAGCCTCGGACTAGCGGGGGGGCAGGATGAGCAGTTCTTC
.	TRBV18	14	TRBD1	TRBJ1-2	CASSPSQGANGYTF	TGTGCCAGCTCACCATCCCAGGGGGCTAATGGCTACACCTTC
.	TRBV7-9	14	.	TRBJ2-3	CASSPRPLPDTQYF	TGTGCCAGCAGCCCGCGGCCACTACCCGATACGCAGTATTTT
.	TRBV19	12	TRBD1	TRBJ2-7	CASRGSTYEQYF	TGTGCCAGCAGGGGGAGCACCTACGAGCAGTACTTC
.	TRBV15	14	.	TRBJ2-3	CATSRGEVTDTQYF	TGTGCCACCAGCAGAGGAGAAGTCACAGATACGCAGTATTTT
once	TRBV3-1/TRBV3-2	15	.	TRBJ2-2	CASNGRGLSTGELFF	TGTGCCAGCAACGGGCGGGGGCTGAGCACCGGGGAGCTGTTTTTT
.	TRBV2	16	TRBD2	TRBJ2-2	CASSDVGLAGAGELFF	TGTGCCAGCAGTGACGTAGGACTAGCGGGCGCCGGGGAGCTGTTTTTT
.	TRBV30	13	.	TRBJ2-4	CAWRVGGKNIQYF	TGTGCCTGGAGGGTCGGCGGAAAAAACATTCAGTACTTC
.	TRBV10-2	15	TRBD1	TRBJ1-1	CASSIFGTGNTEAFF	TGCGCCAGCAGTATTTTCGGGACAGGGAACACTGAAGCTTTCTTT